This T cell receptor (beta chain) emerged from a study of control samples from healthy donors and cancer patients. This table comes from immunoSEQ multiplex PCR, and its TCRdb copy is limited to in-frame clones, with some not included. The sample gives some 150,000 clones, about 94% of which show up once; approximately 2.5% is in the top ten. Only one count was recorded for this clone. Trimming at V came to 10 bases and at J to 14 bases, leaving 17 bases not matched to a gene. Germline CDR1 and CDR2: LNHNV and YYDKDF (reference sequence). The CDR3 is 14 amino acids. Sequencing was done on a sample of blood. This TCR came from a man aged 50-60 years in good health. V and J are TRBV15 and TRBJ2-1; 10 nucleotides line up with TRBD2. The CDR3 loop is CARKRLAGVWPKFF. CDR3 bases: TGTGCCAGGAAGAGGCTAGCGGGAGTCTGGCCTAAGTTCTTC.